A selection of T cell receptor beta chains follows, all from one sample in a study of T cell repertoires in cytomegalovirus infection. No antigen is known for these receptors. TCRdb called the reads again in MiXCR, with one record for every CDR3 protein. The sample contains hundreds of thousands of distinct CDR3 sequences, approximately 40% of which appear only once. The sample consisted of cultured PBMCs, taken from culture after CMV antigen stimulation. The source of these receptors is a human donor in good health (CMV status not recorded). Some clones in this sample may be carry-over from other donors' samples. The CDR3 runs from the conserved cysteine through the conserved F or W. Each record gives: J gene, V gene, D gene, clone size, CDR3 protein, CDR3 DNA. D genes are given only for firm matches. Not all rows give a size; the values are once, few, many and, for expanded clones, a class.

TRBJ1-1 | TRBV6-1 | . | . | CASSYSVMNTEAFF | TGTGCCAGCAGTTATTCGGTCATGAACACTGAAGCTTTCTTT
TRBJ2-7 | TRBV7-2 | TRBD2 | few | CASSSGLAGDEQYF | TGTGCCAGCAGCTCGGGACTAGCGGGAGACGAGCAGTACTTC
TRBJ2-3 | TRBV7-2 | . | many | CASSLVGGVSTDTQYF | TGTGCCAGCAGCTTAGTTGGCGGGGTTAGCACAGATACGCAGTATTTT
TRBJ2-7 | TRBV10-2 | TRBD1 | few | CASSTGGGPYEQYF | TGCGCCAGCTCGACAGGGGGGGGCCCGTACGAGCAGTACTTC
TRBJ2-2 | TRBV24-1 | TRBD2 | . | CATGTSETGELFF | TGTGCCACCGGGACTAGCGAGACCGGGGAGCTGTTTTTT
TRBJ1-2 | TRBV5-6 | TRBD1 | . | CASSLQGPVGYTF | TGTGCCAGCAGCCTACAGGGGCCTGTCGGCTACACCTTC
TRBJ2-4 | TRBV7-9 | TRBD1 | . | CASSLGTGGAKNIQYF | TGTGCCAGCAGCCTCGGGACAGGGGGGGCAAAAAACATTCAGTACTTC
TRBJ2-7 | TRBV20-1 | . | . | CSASHQGSTLPSYEQYF | TGCAGTGCCAGCCACCAGGGGTCAACTTTGCCATCCTACGAGCAGTACTTC
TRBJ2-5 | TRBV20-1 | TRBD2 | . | CSTVPQGLAGVETQYF | TGCAGTACAGTCCCCCAGGGGCTAGCGGGAGTAGAGACCCAGTACTTC
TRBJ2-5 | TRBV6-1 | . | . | CASSEDRWETQYF | TGTGCCAGCAGTGAAGATAGGTGGGAGACCCAGTACTTC
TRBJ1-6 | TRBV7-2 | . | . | CASSLGPRGALHF | TGTGCCAGCAGCTTAGGACCCCGCGGGGCCCTCCACTTT
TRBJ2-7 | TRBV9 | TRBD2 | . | CASSASGGRGEQYF | TGTGCCAGCAGCGCTAGCGGGGGGCGGGGAGAGCAGTACTTC
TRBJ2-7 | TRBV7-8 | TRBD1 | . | CASSSTGWGSYEQYF | TGTGCCAGCAGCTCGACAGGGTGGGGCTCCTACGAGCAGTACTTC
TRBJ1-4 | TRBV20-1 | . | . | CSARDLRFNEKLFF | TGCAGTGCTAGAGATCTGCGTTTTAATGAAAAACTGTTTTTT
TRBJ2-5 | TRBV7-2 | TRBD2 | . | CASSLGTSGGLGTQYF | TGTGCCAGCAGCTTAGGGACTAGCGGGGGGTTGGGGACCCAGTACTTC
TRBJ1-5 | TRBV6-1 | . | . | CASSSFRGGNQPQHF | TGTGCCAGCAGCTCCTTCAGGGGTGGCAATCAGCCCCAGCATTTT
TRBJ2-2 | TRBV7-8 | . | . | CASSLVSRGSTGELFF | TGTGCCAGCAGCTTAGTTTCGAGGGGTAGCACCGGGGAGCTGTTTTTT
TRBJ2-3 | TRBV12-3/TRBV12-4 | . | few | CASRVSTDTQYF | TGTGCCAGCAGGGTCAGCACAGATACGCAGTATTTT
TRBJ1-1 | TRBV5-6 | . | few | CASSLTIGMGTEAFF | TGTGCCAGCAGCTTGACGATAGGTATGGGGACTGAAGCTTTCTTT
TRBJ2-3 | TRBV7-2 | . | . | CASSARETDTQYF | TGTGCCAGCAGCGCCAGGGAAACAGATACGCAGTATTTT
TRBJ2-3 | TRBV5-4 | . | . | CASSYATGRDTQYF | TGTGCCAGCAGCTACGCGACGGGGAGAGATACGCAGTATTTT
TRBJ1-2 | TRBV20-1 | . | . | CSASTGGAIGYTF | TGCAGTGCTAGTACGGGCGGGGCTATAGGCTACACCTTC
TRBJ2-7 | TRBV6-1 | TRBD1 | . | CASSELRPGQGRYEQYF | TGTGCCAGCAGTGAATTACGGCCGGGACAGGGGCGGTACGAGCAGTACTTC
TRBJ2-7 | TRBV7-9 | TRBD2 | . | CASSSGALTSGRVEQYF | TGTGCCAGCAGCTCCGGAGCACTGACTAGCGGGAGGGTCGAGCAGTACTTC
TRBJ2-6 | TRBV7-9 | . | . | CASSLGVRFSGANVLTF | TGTGCCAGCAGCTTAGGGGTTCGGTTCTCTGGGGCCAACGTCCTGACTTTC
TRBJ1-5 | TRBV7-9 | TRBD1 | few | CASSLGQGSHQPQHF | TGTGCCAGCAGCCTCGGACAGGGGTCTCATCAGCCCCAGCATTTT
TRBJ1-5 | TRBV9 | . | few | CASSVASGPQPQHF | TGTGCCAGCAGCGTAGCGTCAGGGCCACAGCCCCAGCATTTT
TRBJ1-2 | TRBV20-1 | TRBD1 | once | CSANQVVNRGGYTF | TGCAGTGCCAATCAGGTGGTGAACAGGGGCGGCTACACCTTC
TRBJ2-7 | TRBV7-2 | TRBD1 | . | CASSLGPGTGVVQYF | TGTGCCAGCAGCTTAGGCCCCGGGACAGGGGTCGTGCAGTACTTC
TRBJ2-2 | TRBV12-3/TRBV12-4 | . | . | CASALVGELFF | TGTGCCAGCGCCCTCGTCGGGGAGCTGTTTTTT
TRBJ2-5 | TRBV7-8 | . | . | CASSPHRYQETQYF | TGTGCCAGCAGCCCACACAGATACCAAGAGACCCAGTACTTC
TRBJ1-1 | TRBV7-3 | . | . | CASSSLGRRNTEAFF | TGTGCCAGCAGCTCCCTGGGCAGGAGAAACACTGAAGCTTTCTTT
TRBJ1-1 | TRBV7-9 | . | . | CASSPSGGRTEAFF | TGTGCCAGCAGCCCAAGTGGGGGCCGGACTGAAGCTTTCTTT
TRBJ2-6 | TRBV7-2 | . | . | CASSLWGPGANVLTF | TGTGCCAGCAGCTTATGGGGGCCTGGGGCCAACGTCCTGACTTTC
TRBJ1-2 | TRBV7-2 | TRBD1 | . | CASSPKAGKDRRFGYTF | TGTGCCAGCAGCCCCAAAGCGGGCAAGGACAGGCGATTCGGCTACACCTTC
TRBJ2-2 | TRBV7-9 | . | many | CASILMGAGELFF | TGTGCCAGCATCCTAATGGGGGCCGGGGAGCTGTTTTTT
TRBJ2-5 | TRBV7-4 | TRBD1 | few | CASSPDRGTQYF | TGTGCCAGCAGCCCCGACAGGGGGACCCAGTACTTC
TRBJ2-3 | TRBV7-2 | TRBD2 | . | CASSSQRGGGDTQYF | TGTGCCAGCAGCTCCCAGCGGGGGGGCGGAGATACGCAGTATTTT
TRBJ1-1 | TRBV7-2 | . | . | CASSSPWAEAFF | TGTGCCAGCAGCTCCCCCTGGGCTGAAGCTTTCTTT
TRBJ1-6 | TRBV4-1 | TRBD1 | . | CASSQDPDTTGDNSPLHF | TGCGCCAGCAGCCAAGATCCGGACACAACAGGGGATAATTCACCCCTCCACTTT
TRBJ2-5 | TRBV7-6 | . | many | CASSQELQGKRSAQYF | TGTGCCAGCAGCCAGGAGCTACAGGGCAAGAGATCGGCCCAGTACTTC
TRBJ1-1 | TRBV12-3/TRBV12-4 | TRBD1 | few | CASSSSRDRGDTEAFF | TGTGCCAGCAGTTCCAGCCGGGACAGGGGCGACACTGAAGCTTTCTTT
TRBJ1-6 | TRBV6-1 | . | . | CASSTMDPHVGSYNSPLHF | TGTGCCAGCAGTACGATGGACCCTCATGTGGGCTCCTATAATTCACCCCTCCACTTT
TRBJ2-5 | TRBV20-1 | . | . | CSATSGGAQETQYF | TGCAGTGCCACCTCCGGCGGGGCCCAAGAGACCCAGTACTTC
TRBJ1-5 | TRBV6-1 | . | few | CASSEIGNQPQHF | TGTGCCAGCAGTGAAATTGGAAATCAGCCCCAGCATTTT
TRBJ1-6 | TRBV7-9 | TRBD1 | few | CASSSWDREDSPLHF | TGTGCCAGCAGCTCGTGGGACAGGGAGGATTCACCCCTCCACTTT
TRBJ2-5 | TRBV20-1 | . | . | CSVRIMSSRPETQYF | TGCAGTGTAAGGATTATGTCTAGCCGACCGGAGACCCAGTACTTC
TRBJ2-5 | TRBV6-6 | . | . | CASSYRGPQETQYF | TGTGCCAGCAGTTACCGGGGTCCTCAAGAGACCCAGTACTTC
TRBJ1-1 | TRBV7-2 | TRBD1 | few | CASRKAGGHTEAFF | TGTGCCAGCAGGAAGGCAGGGGGGCACACTGAAGCTTTCTTT
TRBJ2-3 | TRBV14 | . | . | CATSEGYTDTQYF | TGTGCCACCAGCGAGGGATACACAGATACGCAGTATTTT
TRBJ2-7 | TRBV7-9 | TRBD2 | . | CASSLANVAGGSGEQYF | TGTGCCAGCAGCTTAGCGAACGTGGCGGGGGGTTCGGGCGAGCAGTACTTC